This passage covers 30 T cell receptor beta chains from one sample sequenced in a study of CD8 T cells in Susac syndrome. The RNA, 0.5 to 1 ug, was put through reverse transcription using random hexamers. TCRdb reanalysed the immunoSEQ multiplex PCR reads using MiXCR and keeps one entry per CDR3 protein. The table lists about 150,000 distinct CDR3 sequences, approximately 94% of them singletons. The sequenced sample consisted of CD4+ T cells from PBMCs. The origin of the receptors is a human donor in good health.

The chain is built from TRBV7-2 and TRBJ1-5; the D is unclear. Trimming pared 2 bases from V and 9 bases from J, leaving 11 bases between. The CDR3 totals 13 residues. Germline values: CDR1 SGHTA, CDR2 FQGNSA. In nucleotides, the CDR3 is TGTGCCAGCAGCTTAATTTTGGAAGCGCCCCAGCATTTT. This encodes CASSLILEAPQHF.

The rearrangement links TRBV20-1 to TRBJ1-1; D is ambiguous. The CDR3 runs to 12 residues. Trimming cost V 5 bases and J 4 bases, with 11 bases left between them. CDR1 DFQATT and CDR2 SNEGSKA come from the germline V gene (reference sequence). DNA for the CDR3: TGCAGTGCTGGACTGGAGCGCACTGAAGCTTTCTTT. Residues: CSAGLERTEAFF.

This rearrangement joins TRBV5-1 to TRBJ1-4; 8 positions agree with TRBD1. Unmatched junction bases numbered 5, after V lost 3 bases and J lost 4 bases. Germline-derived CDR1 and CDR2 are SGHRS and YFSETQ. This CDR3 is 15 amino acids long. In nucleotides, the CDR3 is TGCGCCAGCAGCTCCGGACAGGGATTTAATGAAAAACTGTTTTTT. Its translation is CASSSGQGFNEKLFF. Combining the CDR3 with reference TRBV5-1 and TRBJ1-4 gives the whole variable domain KAGVTQTPRYLIKTRGQQVTLSCSPISGHRSVSWYQQTPGQGLQFLFEYFSETQRNKGNFPGRFSGRQFSNSRSEMNVSTLELGDSALYLCASSSGQGFNEKLFFGSGTQLSVL.

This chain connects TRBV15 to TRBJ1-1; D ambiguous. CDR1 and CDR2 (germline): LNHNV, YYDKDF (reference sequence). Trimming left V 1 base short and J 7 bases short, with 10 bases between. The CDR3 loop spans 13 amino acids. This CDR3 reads CATSRGGQSEAFF. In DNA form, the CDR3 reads TGTGCCACCAGCAGAGGCGGTCAAAGTGAAGCTTTCTTT.

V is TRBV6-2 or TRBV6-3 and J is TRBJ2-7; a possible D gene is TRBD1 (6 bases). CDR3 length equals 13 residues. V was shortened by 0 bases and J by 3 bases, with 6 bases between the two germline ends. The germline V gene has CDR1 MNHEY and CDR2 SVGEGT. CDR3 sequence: CASSYSTGYEQYF. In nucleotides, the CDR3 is TGTGCCAGCAGTTACTCGACAGGCTACGAGCAGTACTTC.

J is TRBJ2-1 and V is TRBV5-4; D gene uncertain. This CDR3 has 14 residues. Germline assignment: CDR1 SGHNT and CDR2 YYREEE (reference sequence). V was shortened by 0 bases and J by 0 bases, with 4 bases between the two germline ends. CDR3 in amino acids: CASSLELSYNEQFF. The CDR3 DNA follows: TGTGCCAGCAGCTTGGAACTCTCCTACAATGAGCAGTTCTTC.

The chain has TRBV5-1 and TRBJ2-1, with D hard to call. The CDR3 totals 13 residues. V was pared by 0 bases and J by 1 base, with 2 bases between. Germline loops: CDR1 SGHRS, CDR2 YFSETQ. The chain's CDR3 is CASSLESYNEQFF. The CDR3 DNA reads TGCGCCAGCAGCTTGGAATCCTACAATGAGCAGTTCTTC.

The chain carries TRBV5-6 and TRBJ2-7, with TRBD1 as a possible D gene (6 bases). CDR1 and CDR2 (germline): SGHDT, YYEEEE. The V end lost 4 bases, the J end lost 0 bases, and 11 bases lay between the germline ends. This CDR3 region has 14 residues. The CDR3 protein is CASSRGGLSYEQYF. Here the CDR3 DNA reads TGTGCCAGCAGCCGAGGGGGTCTCTCCTACGAGCAGTACTTC.

Here the CDR3 reads CASRPHGGDSNQPQHF. CDR3 nucleotide sequence: TGTGCCAGCAGGCCCCACGGGGGGGATAGCAATCAGCCCCAGCATTTT. This chain uses TRBV6-1 with TRBJ1-5; D is possibly TRBD1 (5 bases). The CDR3 loop spans 16 amino acids. V was cut by 6 bases and J by 0 bases, with 15 bases left in between. The germline gives CDR1 MNHNS, CDR2 SASEGT.

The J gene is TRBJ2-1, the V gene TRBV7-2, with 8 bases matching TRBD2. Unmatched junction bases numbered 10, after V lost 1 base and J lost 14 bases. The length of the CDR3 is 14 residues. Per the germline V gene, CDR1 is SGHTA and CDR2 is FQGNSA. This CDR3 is CASSLEYTGGPKFF. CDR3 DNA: TGTGCCAGCAGCTTAGAATATACGGGAGGGCCGAAGTTCTTC.

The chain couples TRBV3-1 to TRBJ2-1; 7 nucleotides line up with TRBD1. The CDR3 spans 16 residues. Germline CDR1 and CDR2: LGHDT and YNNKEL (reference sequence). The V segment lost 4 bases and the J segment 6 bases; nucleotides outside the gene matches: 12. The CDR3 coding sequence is TGTGCCAGCAGCCGGTTTATGAGACAGGGTAGCAATGAGCAGTTCTTC. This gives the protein CASSRFMRQGSNEQFF.

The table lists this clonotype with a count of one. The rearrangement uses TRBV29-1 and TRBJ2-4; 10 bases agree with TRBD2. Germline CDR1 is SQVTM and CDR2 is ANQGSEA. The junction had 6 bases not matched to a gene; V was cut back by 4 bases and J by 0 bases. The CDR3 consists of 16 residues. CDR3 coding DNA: TGCAGCGTTGGGGAACTAGCGGGGCTAGCCAAAAACATTCAGTACTTC. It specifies CSVGELAGLAKNIQYF. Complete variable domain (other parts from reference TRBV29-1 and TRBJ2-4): SAVISQKPSRDICQRGTSLTIQCQVDSQVTMMFWYRQQPGQSLTLIATANQGSEATYESGFVIDKFPISRPNLTFSTLTVSNMSPEDSSIYLCSVGELAGLAKNIQYFGAGTRLSVL.

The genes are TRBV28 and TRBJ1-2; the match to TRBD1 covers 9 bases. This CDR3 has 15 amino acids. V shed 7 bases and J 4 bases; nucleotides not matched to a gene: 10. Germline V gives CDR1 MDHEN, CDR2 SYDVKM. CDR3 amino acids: CASTPYRGRFYGYTF. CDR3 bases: TGTGCCAGCACCCCATACAGGGGGCGCTTCTATGGCTACACCTTC.

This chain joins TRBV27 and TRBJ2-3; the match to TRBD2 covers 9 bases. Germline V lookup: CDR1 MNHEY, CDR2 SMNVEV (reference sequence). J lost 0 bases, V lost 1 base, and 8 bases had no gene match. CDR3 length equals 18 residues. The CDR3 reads CASSLFKASGASTDTQYF. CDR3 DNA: TGTGCCAGCAGTTTATTTAAGGCTAGCGGGGCTAGCACAGATACGCAGTATTTT.

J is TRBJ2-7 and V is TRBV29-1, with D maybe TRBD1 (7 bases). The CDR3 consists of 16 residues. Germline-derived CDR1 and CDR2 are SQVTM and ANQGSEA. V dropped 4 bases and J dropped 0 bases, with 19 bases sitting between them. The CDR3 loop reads CSVVGHRGLSSYEQYF. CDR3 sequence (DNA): TGCAGCGTTGTGGGGCACAGGGGACTTAGCTCCTACGAGCAGTACTTC.

The CDR3 region has the DNA TGTGCCAGCAGCCTAAGGATCAATGAGCAGTTCTTC. It is translated as CASSLRINEQFF. V and J are TRBV7-2 and TRBJ2-1, with no clear D. The CDR3 is made up of 12 amino acids. Germline V gives CDR1 SGHTA, CDR2 FQGNSA. Trimming took off 5 bases at V and 6 bases at J, with 8 bases between the two ends. The full variable domain, completed using reference TRBV7-2 and TRBJ2-1, is GAGVSQSPSNKVTEKGKDVELRCDPISGHTALYWYRQSLGQGLEFLIYFQGNSAPDKSGLPSDRFSAERTGGSVSTLTIQRTQQEDSAVYLCASSLRINEQFFGPGTRLTVL.

The CDR3 bases are TGTGCCAGTAGTACCTCATATGAAGCTTTCTTT. Protein sequence: CASSTSYEAFF. This chain uses TRBV19 with TRBJ1-1; D gene uncertain. CDR3 length: 11 amino acids. V shed 4 bases and J shed 7 bases, with 7 bases lying between them. CDR1 and CDR2 from the germline V gene are LNHDA and SQIVND (reference sequence).

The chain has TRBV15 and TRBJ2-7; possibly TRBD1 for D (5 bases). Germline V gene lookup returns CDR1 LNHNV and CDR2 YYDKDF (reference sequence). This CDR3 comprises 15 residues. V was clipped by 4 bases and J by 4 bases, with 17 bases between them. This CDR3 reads CATSTAGKRKYEQYF. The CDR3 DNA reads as TGTGCCACCAGCACCGCAGGGAAAAGGAAGTACGAGCAGTACTTC.

The CDR3 nucleotides are TGTGCCAGCAGCTTATTCGGACAGGGGGCAGGGGAGCAGTTCTTC. This encodes CASSLFGQGAGEQFF. V is TRBV7-9 and J is TRBJ2-1, with TRBD1 matching over 11 bases. CDR3 length equals 15 residues. Trimming cost V 2 bases and J 10 bases; bases outside gene matches: 7. Germline loops: CDR1 SEHNR, CDR2 FQNEAQ (reference sequence).

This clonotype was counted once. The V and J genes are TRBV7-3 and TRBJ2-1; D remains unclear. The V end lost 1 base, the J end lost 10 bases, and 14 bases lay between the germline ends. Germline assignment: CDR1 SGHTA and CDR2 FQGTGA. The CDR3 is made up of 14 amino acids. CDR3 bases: TGTGCCAGCAGCTTAAGGGCCCCAACCCTCGAGCAGTTCTTC. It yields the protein CASSLRAPTLEQFF.

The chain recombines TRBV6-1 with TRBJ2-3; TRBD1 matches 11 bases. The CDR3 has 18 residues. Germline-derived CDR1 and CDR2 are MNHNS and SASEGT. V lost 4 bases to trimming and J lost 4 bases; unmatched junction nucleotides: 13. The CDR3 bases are TGTGCCAGCAGTGGCGGACAGGGGGCCCCTTGGGCCGCAGATACGCAGTATTTT. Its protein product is CASSGGQGAPWAADTQYF.

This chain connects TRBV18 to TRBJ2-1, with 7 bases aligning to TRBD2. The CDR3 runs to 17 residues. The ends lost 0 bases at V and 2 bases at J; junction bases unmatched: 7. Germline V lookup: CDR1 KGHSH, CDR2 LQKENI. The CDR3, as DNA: TGTGCCAGCTCACCACCCGTTGGACTAGGTCCCTACAATGAGCAGTTCTTC. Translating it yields CASSPPVGLGPYNEQFF.

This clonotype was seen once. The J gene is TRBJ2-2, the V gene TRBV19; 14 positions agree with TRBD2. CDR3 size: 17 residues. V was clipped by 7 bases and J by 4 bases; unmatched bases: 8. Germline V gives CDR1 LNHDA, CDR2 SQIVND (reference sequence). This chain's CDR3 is CASTNPGTSGSTGELFF. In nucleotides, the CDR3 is TGTGCCAGTACTAACCCGGGGACTAGCGGGAGCACCGGGGAGCTGTTTTTT.

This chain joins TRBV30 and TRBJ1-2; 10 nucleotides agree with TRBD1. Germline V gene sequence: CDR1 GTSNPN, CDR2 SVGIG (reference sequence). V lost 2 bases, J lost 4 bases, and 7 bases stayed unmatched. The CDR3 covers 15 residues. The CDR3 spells CAWSNSGQGSYGYTF. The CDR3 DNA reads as TGTGCCTGGAGTAACTCGGGACAGGGGTCCTATGGCTACACCTTC.

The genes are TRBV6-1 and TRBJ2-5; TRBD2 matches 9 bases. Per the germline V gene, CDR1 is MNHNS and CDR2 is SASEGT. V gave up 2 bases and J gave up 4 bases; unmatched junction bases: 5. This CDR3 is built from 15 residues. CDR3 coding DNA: TGTGCCAGCAGTGAAATGAGTAGCGGGAGAGAGACCCAGTACTTC. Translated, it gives CASSEMSSGRETQYF.

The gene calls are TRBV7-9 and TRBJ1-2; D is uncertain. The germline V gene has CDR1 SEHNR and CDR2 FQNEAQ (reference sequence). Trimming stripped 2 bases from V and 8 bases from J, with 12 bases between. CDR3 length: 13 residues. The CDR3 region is CASSLNGVQGYTF. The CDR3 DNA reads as TGTGCCAGCAGCTTAAACGGGGTCCAAGGCTACACCTTC.

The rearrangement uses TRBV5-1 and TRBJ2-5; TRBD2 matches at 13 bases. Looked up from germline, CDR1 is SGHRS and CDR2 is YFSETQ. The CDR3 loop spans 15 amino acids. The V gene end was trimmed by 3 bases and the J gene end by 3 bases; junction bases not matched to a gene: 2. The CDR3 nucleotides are TGCGCCAGCAGCTGGGGGACTAGCGGGGAAGAGACCCAGTACTTC. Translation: CASSWGTSGEETQYF.

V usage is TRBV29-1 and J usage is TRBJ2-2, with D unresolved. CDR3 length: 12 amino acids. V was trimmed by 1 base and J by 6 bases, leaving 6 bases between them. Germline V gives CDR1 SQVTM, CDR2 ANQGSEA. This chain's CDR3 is CSVEAMPGELFF. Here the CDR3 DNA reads TGCAGCGTTGAAGCAATGCCCGGGGAGCTGTTTTTT.

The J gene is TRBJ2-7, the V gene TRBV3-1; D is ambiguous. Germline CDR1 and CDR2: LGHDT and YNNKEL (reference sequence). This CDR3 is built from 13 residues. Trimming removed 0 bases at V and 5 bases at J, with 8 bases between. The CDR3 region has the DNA TGTGCCAGCAGCCAAGAGGTCAGCAACGAGCAGTACTTC. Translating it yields CASSQEVSNEQYF.

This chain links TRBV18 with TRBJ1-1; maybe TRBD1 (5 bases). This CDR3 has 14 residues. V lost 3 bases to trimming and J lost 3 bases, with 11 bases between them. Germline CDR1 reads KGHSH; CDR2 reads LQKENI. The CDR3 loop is CASSPETVHTEAFF. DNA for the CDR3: TGTGCCAGCTCACCCGAGACAGTTCACACTGAAGCTTTCTTT. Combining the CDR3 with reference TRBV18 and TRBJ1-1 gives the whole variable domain NAGVMQNPRHLVRRRGQEARLRCSPMKGHSHVYWYRQLPEEGLKFMVYLQKENIIDESGMPKERFSAEFPKEGPSILRIQQVVRGDSAAYFCASSPETVHTEAFFGQGTRLTVV.